A single sample is the source of the 11 T cell receptor beta chains below, sequenced in a study of blood T cell repertoires in COVID-19. Clones were sequenced by immunoSEQ multiplex PCR, and TCRdb holds only the in-frame ones, with some missing. The sample shows tens of thousands of clones, just under 80% of them seen only once. The sequenced sample consisted of peripheral blood. The source of these receptors is a man between 65 and 85 years old with COVID-19, enrolled during active disease.

J is TRBJ1-4 and V is TRBV6-5; D is uncertain. Trimming took off 3 bases at V and 5 bases at J, with 10 bases between the two ends. Germline V gene lookup returns CDR1 MNHEY and CDR2 SVGAGI. The CDR3 spans 14 residues. As DNA, the CDR3 is TGTGCCAGCAGTTATAGCCGGGAGAATGAAAAACTGTTTTTT. Its protein is CASSYSRENEKLFF.

This clone was recorded many times. The chain is built from TRBV3-1 (or the pseudogene TRBV3-2) and TRBJ2-1; D possibly corresponds to TRBD1 (5 bases). Germline V CDR1 and CDR2: LGHDT, YNNKEL (reference sequence). Deletions cut 3 bases from V and 0 bases from J, with 9 bases between. The CDR3 extends over 15 amino acids. The CDR3 sequence: CASSQDIASYNEQFF. DNA for the CDR3: TGTGCCAGCAGCCAGGACATTGCCTCCTACAATGAGCAGTTCTTC.

This chain connects TRBV7-2 to TRBJ2-1, with 7 bases lining up with TRBD2. CDR1 SGHTA and CDR2 FQGNSA come from the germline V gene. The CDR3 spans 15 residues. V dropped 5 bases and J dropped 15; count of bases not matched to a gene: 19. DNA for the CDR3: TGTGCCAGCAGCACAGAGTTGGGGGGAGGGGTGTGGAGGTTCTTC. Its protein is CASSTELGGGVWRFF.

This clone was counted many times. V and J are TRBV20-1 and TRBJ2-1, with 8 bases aligning to TRBD2. Germline trimming cut 5 bases from V and 13 bases from J; bases unmatched to any gene: 7. The CDR3 extends over 11 amino acids. Germline V gives CDR1 DFQATT, CDR2 SNEGSKA (reference sequence). The CDR3 DNA reads as TGCAGTGCTTACTCCGGGACTAGTCAGTTCTTC. Protein: CSAYSGTSQFF.

The chain joins TRBV19 to TRBJ1-5, with D uncertain. Germline assignment: CDR1 LNHDA and CDR2 SQIVND (reference sequence). The CDR3 is made up of 14 amino acids. V shed 1 base and J shed 0 bases, with 4 bases lying between them. In nucleotides, the CDR3 is TGTGCCAGTAGTATAGCCAGTAGCAATCAGCCCCAGCATTTT. Residues: CASSIASSNQPQHF.

V and J are TRBV19 and TRBJ1-6, with D maybe TRBD1 (6 bases). V shed 5 bases and J shed 9 bases, with 11 bases lying between them. CDR3 length: 13 residues. Germline-derived CDR1 and CDR2 are LNHDA and SQIVND (reference sequence). The CDR3 loop reads CASSLEQGSPLHF. The CDR3 DNA reads TGTGCCAGTAGTCTCGAACAGGGTTCACCCCTCCACTTT. The whole variable domain, filled in from reference TRBV19 and TRBJ1-6, reads DGGITQSPKYLFRKEGQNVTLSCEQNLNHDAMYWYRQDPGQGLRLIYYSQIVNDFQKGDIAEGYSVSREKKESFPLTVTSAQKNPTAFYLCASSLEQGSPLHFGNGTRLTVT.

V and J are TRBV6-5 and TRBJ1-1; 8 bases are shared with TRBD1. Germline assignment: CDR1 MNHEY and CDR2 SVGAGI. The CDR3 loop spans 12 amino acids. J lost 4 bases, V lost 6 bases, and 1 base had no gene match. CDR3 in amino acids: CASRTGGTEAFF. In nucleotides, the CDR3 is TGTGCCAGCAGAACAGGGGGCACTGAAGCTTTCTTT.

J is TRBJ1-6 and V is TRBV10-3; D gene uncertain. CDR3 length: 13 amino acids. Per the germline V gene, CDR1 is ENHRY and CDR2 is SYGVKD. Between the trimmed V and J ends, which lost 8 bases and 10 bases, there was a span of 15 bases. For the CDR3, the DNA is TGTGCCATCGCGAGCCCTCCGGAGTCACCCCTCCACTTT. It specifies CAIASPPESPLHF.

The chain uses TRBV29-1 and TRBJ2-2, with 7 bases that match TRBD1. Germline V gene data show CDR1 as SQVTM and CDR2 as ANQGSEA. After removal of 6 bases from V and 4 bases from J, the junction contained 17 bases not matched to a gene. The CDR3 loop spans 17 amino acids. Here the CDR3 reads CSVPTSARTGATGELFF. In DNA, the CDR3 is TGCAGCGTCCCAACCTCTGCCAGGACAGGAGCCACCGGGGAGCTGTTTTTT.

The gene calls are TRBV5-1 and TRBJ1-2; 11 positions match TRBD1. V lost 5 bases, J lost 4 bases, and 13 bases stayed unmatched. Germline CDR1 SGHRS, CDR2 YFSETQ. The CDR3 contains 17 residues. Written as DNA, the CDR3 is TGCGCCAGCAGGCCGGGACAGGGGGGAAATTCGGGCTATGGCTACACCTTC. It yields the protein CASRPGQGGNSGYGYTF.

The rearrangement uses TRBV9 and TRBJ2-1; 8 bases match TRBD2. The CDR3 covers 15 residues. The junction had 6 bases not matched to a gene; V was cut back by 0 bases and J by 7 bases. Germline loops: CDR1 SGDLS, CDR2 YYNGEE. The DNA of the CDR3 is TGTGCCAGCAGCGTAGACGGGAGGGCCGGAAATGAGCAGTTCTTC. As protein: CASSVDGRAGNEQFF.